Included here is one T cell receptor beta chain sequence, with context. What it binds is not known. TCRdb recomputed calls from the 5' RACE reads with MiXCR, one row per CDR3 protein. The data show over 450,000 distinct CDR3 sequences, 20% seen once. This entry comes from a study of T-cell memory formation after mild COVID-19. Study outcomes and limitations: Some clones that responded turned up in pre-infection memory, which suggests that cross-reactive memory joined in.

The germline V gene encodes CDR1 SGHDN and CDR2 FVKESK. The CDR3 loop spans 15 amino acids. Trimming stripped 5 bases from V and 7 bases from J, with 17 bases between. This sequence originates from an adult woman who had mild COVID-19 (a few samples of this study predate the infection). Cell type and time point are not known. Material for sequencing was PBMCs or a T cell subset sorted from them (not recorded which). The V and J genes are TRBV14 and TRBJ1-4, with D tentatively TRBD1 (5 bases). The CDR3 nucleotides are TGTGCCAGCAGCAGGGAACGAGTCGGGGGTGAAAAACTGTTTTTT. It is translated as CASSRERVGGEKLFF.